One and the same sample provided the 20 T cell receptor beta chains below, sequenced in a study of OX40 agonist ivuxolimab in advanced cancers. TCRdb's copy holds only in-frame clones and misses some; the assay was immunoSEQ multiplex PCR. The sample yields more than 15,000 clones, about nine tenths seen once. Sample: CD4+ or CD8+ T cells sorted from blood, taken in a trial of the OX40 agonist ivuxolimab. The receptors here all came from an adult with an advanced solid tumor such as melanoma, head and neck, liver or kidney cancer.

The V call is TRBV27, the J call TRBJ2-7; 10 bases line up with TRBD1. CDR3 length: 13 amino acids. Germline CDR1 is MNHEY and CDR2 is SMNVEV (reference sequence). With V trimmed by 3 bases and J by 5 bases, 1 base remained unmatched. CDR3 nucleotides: TGTGCCAGCAGTTTCGGGACAGGGGACGAGCAGTACTTC. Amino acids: CASSFGTGDEQYF.

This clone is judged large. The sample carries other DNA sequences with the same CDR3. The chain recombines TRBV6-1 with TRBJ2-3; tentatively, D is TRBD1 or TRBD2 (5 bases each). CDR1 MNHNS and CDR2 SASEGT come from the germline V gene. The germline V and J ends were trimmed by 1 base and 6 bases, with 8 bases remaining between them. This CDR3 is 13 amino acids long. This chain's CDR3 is CASSEVGTDTQYF. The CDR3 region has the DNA TGTGCCAGCAGTGAAGTGGGGACGGATACGCAGTATTTT.

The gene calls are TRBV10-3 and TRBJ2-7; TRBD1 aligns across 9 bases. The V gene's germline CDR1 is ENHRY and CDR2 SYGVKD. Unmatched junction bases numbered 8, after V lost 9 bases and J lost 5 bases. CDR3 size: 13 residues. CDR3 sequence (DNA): TGTGCCATGGGGGGGACAGGGTTCGACGAGCAGTACTTC. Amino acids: CAMGGTGFDEQYF.

The CDR3 region is CAWSVLGTTDTQYF. The CDR3 coding sequence is TGTGCCTGGAGTGTACTGGGGACCACAGATACGCAGTATTTT. The rearrangement uses TRBV30 and TRBJ2-3; D assignment may be TRBD1 or TRBD2 (5 bases each). The CDR3 loop spans 14 amino acids. From germline, CDR1 is GTSNPN and CDR2 SVGIG (reference sequence). The germline V and J ends were trimmed by 0 bases and 2 bases, with 9 bases remaining between them. Using reference TRBV30 and TRBJ2-3 for the parts outside the CDR3, the full variable domain is SQTIHQWPATLVQPVGSPLSLECTVEGTSNPNLYWYRQAAGRGLQLLFYSVGIGQISSEVPQNLSASRPQDRQFILSSKKLLLSDSGFYLCAWSVLGTTDTQYFGPGTRLTVL.

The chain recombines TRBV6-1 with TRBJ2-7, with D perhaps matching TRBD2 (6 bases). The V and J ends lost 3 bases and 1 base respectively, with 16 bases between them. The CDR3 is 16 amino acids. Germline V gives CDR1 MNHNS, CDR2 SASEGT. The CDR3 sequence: CASSDRGTEPSYEQYF. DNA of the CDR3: TGTGCCAGCAGTGACCGAGGGACTGAGCCGTCCTACGAGCAGTACTTC.

CDR3 amino acids: CSALTRGNQPQHF. The CDR3 bases are TGCAGCGCCCTGACGCGCGGCAATCAGCCCCAGCATTTT. The chain is built from TRBV29-1 and TRBJ1-5; D call uncertain. The CDR3 runs 13 residues. Germline lookup yields CDR1 SQVTM and CDR2 ANQGSEA. Trimming removed 7 bases from V and 2 bases from J, with 12 bases in between.

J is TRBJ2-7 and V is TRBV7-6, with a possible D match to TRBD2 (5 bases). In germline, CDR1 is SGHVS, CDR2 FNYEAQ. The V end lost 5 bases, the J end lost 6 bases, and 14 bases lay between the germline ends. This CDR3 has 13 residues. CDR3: CASSRLIRGEQYF. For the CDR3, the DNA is TGTGCCAGCAGCCGCTTAATCCGGGGCGAGCAGTACTTC.

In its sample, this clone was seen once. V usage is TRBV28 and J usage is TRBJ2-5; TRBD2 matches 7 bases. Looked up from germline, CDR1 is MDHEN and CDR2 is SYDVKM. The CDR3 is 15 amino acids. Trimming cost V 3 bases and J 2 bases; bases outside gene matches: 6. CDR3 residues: CASSFRNGGQETQYF. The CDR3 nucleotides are TGTGCCAGCAGTTTTCGTAACGGGGGGCAAGAGACCCAGTACTTC.

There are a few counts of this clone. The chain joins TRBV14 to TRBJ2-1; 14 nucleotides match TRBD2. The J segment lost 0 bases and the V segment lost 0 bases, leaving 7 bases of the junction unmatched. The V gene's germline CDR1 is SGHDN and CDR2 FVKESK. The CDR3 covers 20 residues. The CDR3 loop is CASSQDRGLAGDISYNEQFF. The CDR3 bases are TGTGCCAGCAGCCAAGATCGGGGACTAGCGGGAGACATCTCCTACAATGAGCAGTTCTTC.

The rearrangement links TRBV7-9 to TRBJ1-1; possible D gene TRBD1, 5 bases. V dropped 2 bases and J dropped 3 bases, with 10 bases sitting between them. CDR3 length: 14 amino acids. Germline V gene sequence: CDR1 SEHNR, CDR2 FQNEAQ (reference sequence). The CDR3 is CASSLQGLDTEAFF. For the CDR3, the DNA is TGTGCCAGCAGCTTACAGGGATTGGACACTGAAGCTTTCTTT.

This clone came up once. The CDR3, as DNA: TGTGCCAGCACCTTGAACAGGGGCCCCTACGAGCAGTACTTC. This encodes CASTLNRGPYEQYF. The chain employs TRBV13 and TRBJ2-7; 7 nucleotides align to TRBD1. Looked up from germline, CDR1 is PRHDT and CDR2 is FYEKMQ (reference sequence). The V segment lost 7 bases and the J segment 2 bases; nucleotides outside the gene matches: 8. This CDR3 has 14 amino acids.

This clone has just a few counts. The CDR3 loop is CASSESTVYGYTF. DNA for the CDR3: TGCGCCAGCAGTGAGTCTACCGTCTATGGCTACACCTTC. V and J are TRBV10-1 and TRBJ1-2; D not resolved. V gave up 0 bases and J gave up 4 bases, with 6 bases separating them. Germline loops: CDR1 WNHNN, CDR2 SYGVQD (reference sequence). This CDR3 region has 13 residues.

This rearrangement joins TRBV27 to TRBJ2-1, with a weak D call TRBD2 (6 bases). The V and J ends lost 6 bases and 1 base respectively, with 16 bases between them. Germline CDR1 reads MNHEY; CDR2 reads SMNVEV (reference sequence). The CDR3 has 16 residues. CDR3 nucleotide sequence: TGTGCCAGCAGCTCTATTAGCGGATCTTCCTACAATGAGCAGTTCTTC. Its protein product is CASSSISGSSYNEQFF.

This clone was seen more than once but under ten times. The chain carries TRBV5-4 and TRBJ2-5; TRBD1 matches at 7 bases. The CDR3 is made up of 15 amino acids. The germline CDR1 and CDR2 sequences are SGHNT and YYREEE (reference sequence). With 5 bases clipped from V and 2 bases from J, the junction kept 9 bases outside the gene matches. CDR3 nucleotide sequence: TGTGCCAGCAGACCCGGGACAGTCCAACAAGAGACCCAGTACTTC. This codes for CASRPGTVQQETQYF.

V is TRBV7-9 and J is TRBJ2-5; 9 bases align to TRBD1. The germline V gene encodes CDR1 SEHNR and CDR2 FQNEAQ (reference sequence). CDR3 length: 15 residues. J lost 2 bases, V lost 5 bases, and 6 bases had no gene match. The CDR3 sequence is CASSPGQGPQETQYF. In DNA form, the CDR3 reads TGTGCCAGCAGCCCAGGACAGGGGCCACAAGAGACCCAGTACTTC.

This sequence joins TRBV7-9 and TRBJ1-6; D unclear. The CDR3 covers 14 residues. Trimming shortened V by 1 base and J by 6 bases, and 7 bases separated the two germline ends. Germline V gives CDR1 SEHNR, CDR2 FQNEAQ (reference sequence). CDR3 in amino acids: CASSLGGSNSPLHF. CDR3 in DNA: TGTGCCAGCAGCTTAGGAGGGAGTAATTCACCCCTCCACTTT.

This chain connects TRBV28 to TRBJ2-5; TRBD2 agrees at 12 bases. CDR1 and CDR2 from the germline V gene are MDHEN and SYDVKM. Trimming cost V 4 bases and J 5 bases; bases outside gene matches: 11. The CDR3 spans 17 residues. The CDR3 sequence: CASSSLGLAGGGETQYF. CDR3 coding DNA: TGTGCCAGCAGTTCCTTGGGACTAGCGGGCGGGGGGGAGACCCAGTACTTC.

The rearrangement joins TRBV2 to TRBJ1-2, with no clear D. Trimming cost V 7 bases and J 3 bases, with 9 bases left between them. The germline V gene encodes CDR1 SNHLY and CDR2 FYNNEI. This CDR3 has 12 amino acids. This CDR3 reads CASNPGYYGYTF. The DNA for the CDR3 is TGTGCCAGCAACCCAGGTTACTATGGCTACACCTTC.

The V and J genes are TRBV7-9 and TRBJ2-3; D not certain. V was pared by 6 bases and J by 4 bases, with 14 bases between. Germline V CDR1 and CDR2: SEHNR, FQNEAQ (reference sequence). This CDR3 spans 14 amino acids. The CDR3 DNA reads TGTGCCAGCAGGGTAGAGTCAGTCCCAGATACGCAGTATTTT. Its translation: CASRVESVPDTQYF. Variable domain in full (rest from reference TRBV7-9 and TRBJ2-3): DTGVSQNPRHKITKRGQNVTFRCDPISEHNRLYWYRQTLGQGPEFLTYFQNEAQLEKSRLLSDRFSAERPKGSFSTLEIQRTEQGDSAMYLCASRVESVPDTQYFGPGTRLTVL.

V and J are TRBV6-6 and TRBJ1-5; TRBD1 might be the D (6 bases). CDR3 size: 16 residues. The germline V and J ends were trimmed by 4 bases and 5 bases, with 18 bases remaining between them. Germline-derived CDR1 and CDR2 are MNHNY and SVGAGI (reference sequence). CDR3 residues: CASSLLLDSADQPQHF. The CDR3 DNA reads TGTGCCAGCAGTTTACTTTTGGACAGTGCGGATCAGCCCCAGCATTTT.